Listed here are 5 T cell receptor beta chains from one sample, sequenced in a study of CD8+ T cells in alopecia areata. RNA was isolated and reverse transcribed to cDNA, the sequencing template. Repertoires were generated with immunoSEQ multiplex PCR, while TCRdb's copy carries only in-frame clones and drops some. The table has roughly 120,000 clones, about half seen once. Treatment here: oral pan-JAK inhibitor, 5-10 mg twice daily. This material consisted of CD4+ T cells sorted from blood, taken at week 4, from a patient treated with tofacitinib. These receptors all come from a human donor with alopecia areata.

This clone occurred a few times. The chain links TRBV19 to TRBJ2-4; maybe TRBD2 (6 bases). Trimming shortened V by 4 bases and J by 11 bases, and 21 bases separated the two germline ends. Germline V gives CDR1 LNHDA, CDR2 SQIVND (reference sequence). This CDR3 is built from 15 residues. CDR3 bases: TGTGCCAGTAGTAGGGGCGACCGGGACTTTCGTGTTCAGTACTTC. Translation gives CASSRGDRDFRVQYF.

This clone has more than one count but fewer than ten. The chain employs TRBV2 and TRBJ1-2, with D maybe TRBD1 (5 bases). Trimming took off 6 bases at V and 6 bases at J, with 8 bases between the two ends. Germline loops: CDR1 SNHLY, CDR2 FYNNEI. The CDR3 spans 11 residues. CDR3 region: CASRTDHGYTF. CDR3 in DNA: TGTGCCAGCAGGACAGACCATGGCTACACCTTC.

The chain couples TRBV6-5 to TRBJ2-3; D might be TRBD1 or TRBD2, each matching 5 bases. The CDR3 sequence is 16 residues long. The V gene lost 4 bases and the J gene lost 2 bases, with 16 bases spanning the gap. Per the germline V gene, CDR1 is MNHEY and CDR2 is SVGAGI. CDR3 in amino acids: CASSSPSTGLTDTQYF. In DNA form, the CDR3 reads TGTGCCAGCAGTTCTCCCTCTACAGGACTCACAGATACGCAGTATTTT.

The chain employs TRBV30 and TRBJ1-2; possible D gene TRBD1, 5 bases. From germline, CDR1 is GTSNPN and CDR2 SVGIG (reference sequence). There are 13 residues in the CDR3. The ends were cut back, 3 bases at V and 8 bases at J, with 16 bases in the middle. CDR3 residues: CAWSNSLQGGYTF. CDR3 DNA: TGTGCCTGGAGCAACTCCCTCCAGGGCGGCTACACCTTC.

The J gene is TRBJ1-2, the V gene TRBV18; no clear D gene. There are 14 residues in the CDR3. Germline CDR1 KGHSH, CDR2 LQKENI. Trimming removed 1 base from V and 1 base from J, with 7 bases in between. Here the CDR3 reads CASSPLESNYGYTF. The CDR3 bases are TGTGCCAGCTCACCACTGGAGAGTAACTATGGCTACACCTTC.